This TCR beta chain is from a study of cytomegalovirus exposure and HLA in healthy donors (dated by TCRdb to the late 2010s). Looking at the study overall: According to an earlier analysis of several hundred of the donors, 200 million or so T cells yielded 120 million or so unique TCR beta sequences and about 280 Gb of sequence data. Donor age, sex, ethnicity and CMV serostatus were compiled alongside the repertoire data. Because of strong linkage in the cohort, four or five DR-DQ haplotypes were treated as single units for association and clustering. The study used immunosequencing to profile the T cell repertoires of 666 subjects and linked those repertoires to cytomegalovirus serostatus. Among the roughly 410 genotyped donors, around 81% belonged to the genetic ancestry cluster associated with self-reported Caucasian donors. On average, 235,054 unique TCR beta nucleotide sequences were sequenced per donor among some 420 genotyped donors of the cohort, with around 19% of those sequences being non-productive. In addition to the first cohort of roughly 700 subjects, a separate validation cohort of 130 or so different subjects was used. A later analysis re-examined previously published TCR beta repertoires from just over 650 donors and added high-resolution HLA genotyping to investigate patterns of TCR occurrence. The number of typed donors differed by locus: roughly 620-630 for A, B, C, DRB1 and DQB1; 522 for DQA1; around 610 for DPA1; and about 450 for DPB1. Rather than drawing on any new phenotypic data, the later analysis identified candidate immune exposures from TCR beta sequences and the way those sequences occurred across donors. All discovery cohort repertoires had been generated on a single sequencing platform. In a later genetic analysis, genome-wide SNP genotypes for about 55% of the 666 donors were used, and that subset was treated as a discovery cohort. To predict cytomegalovirus infection status, the study brought together high-throughput TCR immunosequencing, statistical association of individual TCRs with disease status, and machine learning. The study aimed to test whether signatures of past pathogen exposure could be identified by cataloging public T cell receptors. An earlier analysis of around 580 of the donors used high-throughput TCR beta sequencing to judge whether each TCR beta V gene segment behaved as functional or pseudogenic. An early release covering just under 650 HLA-typed donors comprised 250 to 350 gigabases of sequencing data and 65 million to 100 million unique TCR sequences. HLA typing covered class I and class II loci at four-digit resolution. On the study overall, not on this receptor specifically: A group of highly shared sequence variants was considered likely to be a technical artifact of the sequencing pipeline. The earlier analysis of fewer than 750 of the donors excluded some 15 rarely observed V segments, including chromosome 9 orphons, because counts were too low. An association between a missense DCLRE1C variant and V-gene and J-gene trimming of TCR beta chains was found in a later genetic analysis and replicated in an independent cohort. Sequencing depth was assumed to be roughly uniform across donors in the presence/absence analyses, though that assumption may not hold. In a later analysis, several top co-occurrence clusters were reported to appear linked to parvovirus B19, influenza, CMV and Epstein-Barr virus. In both the original and validation cohorts, the classifier was reported to diagnose cytomegalovirus status with high specificity and sensitivity. According to a later genetic analysis, donors in an Asian-associated ancestry cluster had fewer N-insertions in productive TCRs than the roughly 670-donor mean. The study gave a list of more than 150 TCR beta chains associated with cytomegalovirus. When HLA alleles, especially DR and DQ, strongly co-occurred, TCR associations were difficult to assign to individual alleles. The authors suggested that the approach could potentially be extended to other disease states and immunological phenotypes. Most TCR sequences were observed very rarely across donors, whereas some public TCRs were present in many individuals. Correlated functional status among segregating V segments might be attributable to linkage disequilibrium, but an unknown experimental factor could not be ruled out. Some IMGT-functional V segments, including TRBV6-2 and TRBV6-3, could not be told apart with the 87-base-pair reads, so those segments were excluded. In an earlier analysis of fewer than 750 of the donors, most TCR beta V segments were observed in productive rearrangements about 87% or about 30% of the time, broadly matching IMGT annotations. In a later analysis, HLA-associated TCR beta chains showed more clonal expansion and lower generation probabilities than non-associated chains that were equally common. A later analysis found that TCR association rates varied across HLA loci, with DRB1 alleles showing the most associated TCRs and HLA-C alleles the fewest. The only immune exposure information available for the cohort was CMV serostatus. A later analysis associated 16,951 TCR beta sequences with specific HLA alleles at a false discovery rate of 0.05. In vitro tests confirmed that a few of the cytomegalovirus-associated TCR beta chains recognize cytomegalovirus antigens. In this cohort, only TCR beta chains were sequenced, and detectable features were limited by the absence of alpha or paired-chain data. Because HLA typing was missing for some donors at each locus, association tests included only the typed subset. In a later analysis, most CMV-associated TCR beta chains were found to appear HLA-restricted, with HLA associations seemingly driven largely by CMV exposure. A further reported finding was that TCR beta sequences accurately predicted the HLA-A and HLA-B alleles for most subjects in the first cohort.

The method was the immunoSEQ multiplex PCR assay. The multiplex PCR relied on a mix of 60 forward primers for TCR Vbeta segments and 13 reverse primers for TCR Jbeta segments. Amplification of the CDR3 region of rearranged TCR beta genes was performed with a multiplex PCR assay on genomic DNA. The Illumina HiSeq System was used to sequence the amplified TCR beta libraries as 87-base-pair reads. The paper's data handling went like this. In a later analysis, some 80 million unique TCR beta chains were counted across the 500 to 850 repertoires, and around 10 million of these chains were shared by at least two donors. To remove PCR and sequencing errors, raw reads were error-corrected and collapsed into unique sequences using a nearest-neighbor algorithm that merged closely related sequences. CDR3 sequences were aligned to IMGT reference sequences to assign V, D and J gene segments. For a sequence to be retained, a match of at least six nucleotides was required to both a V gene segment and a J gene segment. Rearrangements were called productive when the CDR3 lacked stop codons and stayed in frame with V and J; all others were non-productive. Following IMGT convention, CDR3 was defined as the stretch from the second conserved V-encoded cysteine up to the conserved J-encoded phenylalanine. The earlier analysis of some 550 of the donors excluded any sequence lacking an unambiguous match to a single V gene segment. In an earlier analysis of 587 of the donors, V segments were called functional above 56.7% productive rearrangements and were called segregating when the between-donor standard deviation exceeded 5%. A statistical classification framework was built to diagnose cytomegalovirus status from the catalog of TCR beta chain sequences. In a later analysis, TCR nucleotide sequences were compared against IMGT/GENE-DB human TR gene sequences so that V and J genes could be assigned. A later analysis assigned CDR3 sequences and most-parsimonious VDJ recombination scenarios with the TCRdist pipeline. In a later analysis, each TCR beta chain was defined by its CDR3 amino acid sequence together with its V-gene family, and reads lacking a unique V-gene family were excluded. In a later analysis, a few hundred highly shared, low-generation-probability nucleotide sequences were removed to address suspected cross-contamination and a sequencing artifact. A later analysis calculated a clonal expansion index for each public chain from normalized within-repertoire ranks of inferred template counts. Generation probabilities in a later analysis came from a VDJ recombination model fitted to out-of-frame rearrangements, and those results were checked against IGoR. A later analysis scored TCR-TCR, TCR-HLA and TCR-CMV co-occurrence with hypergeometric tests, applying a repertoire-size bias correction to TCR pairs. A later analysis estimated false discovery rates by permuting HLA or CMV assignments 20 times. In a later analysis, co-occurring TCRs were grouped using DBSCAN, with TCRdist sequence similarity added in when clustering inside HLA-allele-positive subsets. For co-occurrence clustering, repertoires with fewer than 30,000 or more than 120,000 public chains were excluded, along with 5 or 6 repertoires with anomalous nucleotide sharing. What TCRdb holds here is the immuneACCESS table cut down to in-frame rearrangements. Part of the clones is not present; checked against another copy, under half of the missing clones reflect an unresolved V gene, and the others are unexplained. V, J and clone size reflect that table, while D and trimming were determined from the DNA. This sample lists over 60,000 clones; 65% to 70% were detected once. Together, the top ten hold 14% of the sample.

Regarding this clone: Its specific antigen is unknown. No much larger clonotype is one base removed from it; base qualities were not supplied.

For this chain, trimming is 6 bases at the V end and 10 bases at the J end, and the number of junction bases without a gene match is 13. From the germline V gene, CDR1 is SGHTA and CDR2 is FQGNSA. The CDR3 covers 15 residues, taking in both the cysteine and the phenylalanine. Only the CDR3 portion is preserved as DNA: 45 bases, with reading frame beginning at the first base. The cohort consisted of 600 to 700 healthy bone marrow donors. At the time of sampling, every cohort member was nominally healthy, though immune exposures that went unrecorded were likely present. The donor tested CMV seropositive, placing the donor among the 250 to 300 seropositive members of the cohort. A peripheral blood sample was provided by each donor, and peripheral blood mononuclear cells were used for TCR beta sequencing. Genomic DNA was extracted from the blood cell samples with the Qiagen DNeasy Blood Extraction Kit.

The sequenced material came from PBMCs. This receptor was identified in a male donor in good health and CMV-seropositive. Rearrangement joined TRBV7-2 to TRBJ2-1, and TRBD2 matches 9 of the central bases. The DNA is TGTGCCAGCAGTTACACAGCTAGCGGGGCCCGGGAGCAGTTCTTC. Its protein reads: CASSYTASGAREQFF.